The T cell receptor beta chain described here comes from a study of T-cell reconstitution after alpha-beta-depleted transplantation in children. The study, taken as a whole, reports: Newly generated T cells supplied most T-cell counts and diversity one year post-transplant. In patients about two months after transplant, alpha-beta T cells reportedly arose from several hundred expanded graft clones.

During its preparation, the TCRbeta library received unique molecular identifiers. TCRdb re-derived calls from the PCR reads in MiXCR, one entry per CDR3 protein. The sample includes around 670,000 distinct CDR3 sequences, approximately 14% of them seen just once. This clonotype was counted at least ten times. Antigen specificity is unknown. The V end lost 5 bases, the J end lost 3 bases, and 12 bases lay between the germline ends. There are 13 residues in the CDR3. The germline gives CDR1 SGHRS, CDR2 YFSETQ. This receptor was obtained from a girl aged 2 to 10 with congenital amegakaryocytic thrombocytopenia, due to receive a stem cell transplant. Material: PBMCs, obtained before TCRalphabeta/CD19-depleted stem cell transplant. The chain joins TRBV5-1 to TRBJ2-7; D may be TRBD1 (6 bases). The CDR3 DNA follows: TGCGCCAGCAGGAGGGGGACGGACTACGAGCAGTACTTC. This encodes CASRRGTDYEQYF.